A selection of T cell receptor beta chains follows, all from one sample in a study of cytotoxic CD8 clonotypes in ibrutinib-treated CLL. Sequencing used immunoSEQ multiplex PCR; TCRdb keeps in-frame clones, though not all of them. The repertoire has some 10,000 clones, around three quarters of them found once; the top ten carry 15% to 20%. Source: PBMCs, taken at disease progression, from a patient treated with ibrutinib. Receptors originate from a human donor with chronic lymphocytic leukemia. Both conserved end residues are part of each CDR3. A D gene is named only where the DNA matches it firmly. Clone size appears in some rows only: once, few, many, or a class for an expanded clone.

j_gene: TRBJ1-1; d_gene: TRBD1; v_gene: TRBV10-3; abundance: few; CDR3aa: CAIRAGTAEAFF; CDR3nt: TGTGCCATCAGAGCTGGGACAGCTGAAGCTTTCTTT
j_gene: TRBJ2-1; d_gene: TRBD2; v_gene: TRBV14; abundance: NA; CDR3aa: CASATGPPLAGETVEQFF; CDR3nt: TGTGCCAGTGCCACGGGTCCACCTCTAGCGGGAGAAACGGTTGAGCAGTTCTTC
j_gene: TRBJ2-3; d_gene: TRBD1; v_gene: TRBV7-9; abundance: NA; CDR3aa: CASSLRDRPTDTQYF; CDR3nt: TGTGCCAGCAGCCTTAGGGACAGACCCACAGATACGCAGTATTTT
j_gene: TRBJ1-3; d_gene: NA; v_gene: TRBV2; abundance: NA; CDR3aa: CASTTGTLGNTIYF; CDR3nt: TGTGCCAGCACCACTGGGACACTCGGAAACACCATATATTTT
j_gene: TRBJ2-7; d_gene: TRBD2; v_gene: TRBV7-3; abundance: NA; CDR3aa: CASSFIAGGLSYEQYF; CDR3nt: TGTGCCAGCAGCTTTATAGCGGGGGGCCTATCCTACGAGCAGTACTTC
j_gene: TRBJ1-1; d_gene: TRBD1; v_gene: TRBV6-6; abundance: NA; CDR3aa: CASTKGTDTEAFF; CDR3nt: TGTGCCAGCACCAAAGGGACAGACACTGAAGCTTTCTTT
j_gene: TRBJ2-7; d_gene: NA; v_gene: TRBV7-9; abundance: once; CDR3aa: CASSFGSRTAISYEQYF; CDR3nt: TGTGCCAGCAGCTTTGGTAGCCGGACAGCAATTTCCTACGAGCAGTACTTC
j_gene: TRBJ2-5; d_gene: TRBD1; v_gene: TRBV29-1; abundance: few; CDR3aa: CSVEGQGGETQYF; CDR3nt: TGCAGCGTGGAAGGACAGGGAGGAGAGACCCAGTACTTC
j_gene: TRBJ1-1; d_gene: TRBD1; v_gene: TRBV4-1; abundance: NA; CDR3aa: CASSHPGQVNTEAFF; CDR3nt: TGCGCCAGCAGCCATCCGGGACAGGTGAACACTGAAGCTTTCTTT
j_gene: TRBJ2-5; d_gene: NA; v_gene: TRBV6-6; abundance: NA; CDR3aa: CASNVATVGQETQYF; CDR3nt: TGTGCCAGCAACGTAGCGACAGTGGGCCAAGAGACCCAGTACTTC
j_gene: TRBJ2-1; d_gene: TRBD2; v_gene: TRBV7-3; abundance: NA; CDR3aa: CASSSYSTSGGATHNEQFF; CDR3nt: TGTGCCAGCAGCTCTTATTCGACTAGCGGGGGGGCGACCCACAATGAGCAGTTCTTC
j_gene: TRBJ2-2; d_gene: NA; v_gene: TRBV5-1; abundance: NA; CDR3aa: CASSLGGIRPGELFF; CDR3nt: TGCGCCAGCAGCTTGGGGGGCATCAGACCCGGGGAGCTGTTTTTT
j_gene: TRBJ1-5; d_gene: TRBD1; v_gene: TRBV6-5; abundance: NA; CDR3aa: CASRGQGDQPQHF; CDR3nt: TGTGCCAGCAGAGGACAGGGCGATCAGCCCCAGCATTTT
j_gene: TRBJ1-3; d_gene: TRBD1; v_gene: TRBV9; abundance: NA; CDR3aa: CASSGQGAYGNTIYF; CDR3nt: TGTGCCAGCAGCGGACAGGGGGCTTATGGAAACACCATATATTTT